Sequencing of this TCR beta chain was carried out in a study of T cell responses to AZD1222 COVID-19 vaccine. V was pared by 3 bases and J by 5 bases, with 10 bases between. In germline, CDR1 is LNHDA, CDR2 SQIVND (reference sequence). The CDR3 runs 13 residues. The protocol was immunoSEQ multiplex PCR, while the TCRdb copy is restricted to in-frame clones and leaves out a portion. This sample carries about 180,000 clones, 85% to 90% of them seen once, and the ten largest clones take around 26%. Findings and limits, study-wide: Unmutated variant regions are reportedly the target of nearly half of TCRs that are spike-specific. The span of vaccine-associated CD4 TCRs extended across spike, with dominance at 160-218 and 743-854. The donors showed a predominance of white British ancestry and of females, with possible underestimation of clonal diversity.

With respect to this clone: Its antigen is as yet unknown.

This TCR was sampled from an adult who received the AZD1222 COVID-19 vaccine. The sequences come from peripheral blood, collected 28 days after the second AZD1222 dose. The chain combines TRBV19 with TRBJ2-5; D uncertain. The CDR3 here is CASSIGIWETQYF. Written as DNA, the CDR3 is TGTGCCAGTAGTATTGGGATTTGGGAGACCCAGTACTTC.